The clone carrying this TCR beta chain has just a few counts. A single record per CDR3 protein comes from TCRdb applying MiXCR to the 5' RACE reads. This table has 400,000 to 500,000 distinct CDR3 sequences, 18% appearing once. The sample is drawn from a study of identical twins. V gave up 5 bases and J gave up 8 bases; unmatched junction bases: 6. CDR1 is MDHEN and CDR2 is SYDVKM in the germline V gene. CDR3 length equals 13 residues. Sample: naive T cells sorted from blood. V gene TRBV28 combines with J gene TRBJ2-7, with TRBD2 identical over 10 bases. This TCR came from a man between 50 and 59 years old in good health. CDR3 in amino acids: CASSTSGTHKQYF. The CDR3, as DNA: TGTGCCAGCAGTACTAGCGGGACCCACAAGCAGTACTTC.